Following are 2 T cell receptor beta chains from one sample sequenced in a study of Ad26.COV2.S vaccination and SARS-CoV-2 variants. Only in-frame clones appear in the TCRdb table, and some are missing; sequencing was by immunoSEQ multiplex PCR. The sample carries roughly 380,000 clones, 70% to 90% recorded once. Noted treatment: around 19 received Ad26.COV2.S at low or high dose, single or two shots; a few received placebo; per-sample allocation not given. The samples date from day 63 after the first vaccine or placebo injection. Source: peripheral blood, taken in a trial of Ad26.COV2.S vaccine versus placebo. The receptors originated from a person between 18 and 60 years old who received the Ad26.COV2.S COVID-19 vaccine or a placebo.

The chain carries TRBV24-1 and TRBJ2-2; D could derive from TRBD1 or TRBD2 (6 bases each). This CDR3 is 14 amino acids long. Germline CDR1 reads KGHDR; CDR2 reads SFDVKD. Deletions cut 4 bases from V and 4 bases from J, with 9 bases between. DNA of the CDR3: TGTGCCACCAGTGACAAGGGGGGCACCGGGGAGCTGTTTTTT. Translated: CATSDKGGTGELFF.

This chain connects TRBV5-6 to TRBJ2-7; tentative D call: TRBD2 (6 bases). The CDR3 is 16 residues long. Trimming left V 2 bases short and J 3 bases short, with 18 bases between. Germline V gives CDR1 SGHDT, CDR2 YYEEEE. The CDR3 sequence is CASSFRTNTYFYEQYF. The CDR3 coding sequence is TGTGCCAGCAGCTTTCGGACTAACACCTATTTCTACGAGCAGTACTTC.